Following are 26 T cell receptor beta chains from one sample sequenced in a study of response to subunit inactivated influenza vaccine. MiXCR, run by TCRdb on the RT-PCR reads, gives a single entry per CDR3 protein. The sample has about 650,000 distinct CDR3 sequences, about 14% seen once. The sequences come from PBMCs from blood, collected approximately 15 days before vaccination. These receptors came from a man in his fifties who received an inactivated influenza vaccine.

The chain employs TRBV18 and TRBJ2-7; tentatively, D is TRBD2 (6 bases). The CDR3 is 13 amino acids. V was clipped by 2 bases and J by 6 bases, with 11 bases between them. Germline CDR1 and CDR2: KGHSH and LQKENI. The CDR3 sequence is CASSPRRDGEQYF. CDR3 bases: TGTGCCAGCTCACCAAGGCGGGATGGCGAGCAGTACTTC.

V is TRBV27 and J is TRBJ2-1, with D perhaps TRBD1 or TRBD2 (5 bases each). Germline lookup yields CDR1 MNHEY and CDR2 SMNVEV (reference sequence). The CDR3 runs to 16 residues. V dropped 0 bases and J dropped 12 bases, with 21 bases sitting between them. The CDR3, as DNA: TGTGCCAGCAGTTTATCCGCGCCCTCCGGGACCAAGGGGCAGTTCTTC. This encodes CASSLSAPSGTKGQFF.

This clonotype was counted ten times or more. This chain uses TRBV12-3 or TRBV12-4 with TRBJ1-2; 8 nucleotides match TRBD1. V lost 3 bases and J lost 4; bases outside the gene matches: 4. The CDR3 covers 14 residues. The CDR3 spells CASSLGQVIYGYTF. The CDR3 DNA reads as TGTGCCAGCAGTTTGGGACAGGTTATCTATGGCTACACCTTC.

This clonotype was seen a handful of times. J is TRBJ1-2 and V is TRBV6-5, with D perhaps TRBD1 (6 bases). Germline V gene sequence: CDR1 MNHEY, CDR2 SVGAGI. V was shortened by 0 bases and J by 4 bases, with 18 bases between the two germline ends. This CDR3 has 17 residues. CDR3 sequence reads: CASSYSMISGGGYGYTF. The CDR3 coding sequence is TGTGCCAGCAGTTACTCGATGATTTCCGGGGGCGGCTATGGCTACACCTTC.

This rearrangement joins TRBV4-1 to TRBJ2-7; TRBD2 aligns across 8 bases. Germline-derived CDR1 and CDR2 are MGHRA and YSYEKL. The CDR3 contains 16 residues. Trimming at V came to 1 base and at J to 2 bases, leaving 7 bases not matched to a gene. CDR3 region: CASSQVVSGLAYEQYF. The CDR3 nucleotides read TGCGCCAGCAGCCAAGTTGTGTCGGGACTAGCCTACGAGCAGTACTTC.

With respect to this clonotype: A read error may account for a junction end that differs from germline. The chain couples TRBV20-1 to TRBJ1-4, with D possibly matching TRBD1 (5 bases). Germline values: CDR1 DFQATT, CDR2 SNEGSKA (reference sequence). CDR3 length equals 14 residues. The CDR3 DNA sequence: TGCAGTGTTAGAGATGCCAGGGATTACGAAAAACTGTTTTTT. It codes for CSVRDARDYEKLFF.

V usage is TRBV9 and J usage is TRBJ2-3, with 7 bases that match TRBD1. CDR1 SGDLS and CDR2 YYNGEE come from the germline V gene. J gave up 4 bases and V 4 bases, and 6 bases lay outside the gene matches. The CDR3 is 14 amino acids. CDR3 region: CASSPLTGSDTQYF. Written as DNA, the CDR3 is TGTGCCAGCAGCCCGTTGACAGGGTCAGATACGCAGTATTTT.

There are a few counts of this clonotype. The V and J genes are TRBV6-1 and TRBJ1-5, with D uncertain. CDR3 length equals 15 residues. The ends were cut back, 4 bases at V and 6 bases at J, with 16 bases in the middle. Per the germline V gene, CDR1 is MNHNS and CDR2 is SASEGT. The CDR3 is CASSGSSSWVQPQHF. The CDR3 region has the DNA TGTGCCAGCAGTGGATCCTCCTCGTGGGTTCAGCCCCAGCATTTT.

This clonotype was counted between two and nine times. CDR3 sequence: CASSNFRGEAFF. In nucleotides, the CDR3 is TGTGCCAGCAGCAATTTCAGGGGTGAAGCTTTCTTT. The chain has TRBV7-3 and TRBJ1-1; D perhaps matches TRBD1 (6 bases). The length of the CDR3 is 12 residues. Germline V gives CDR1 SGHTA, CDR2 FQGTGA. V was clipped by 5 bases and J by 7 bases, with 11 bases between them. The full variable domain, completed using reference TRBV7-3 and TRBJ1-1, is GAGVSQTPSNKVTEKGKYVELRCDPISGHTALYWYRQSLGQGPEFLIYFQGTGAADDSGLPNDRFFAVRPEGSVSTLKIQRTERGDSAVYLCASSNFRGEAFFGQGTRLTVV.

V gene TRBV7-2 combines with J gene TRBJ2-1; D gene unclear. CDR1 and CDR2 from the germline V gene are SGHTA and FQGNSA. The CDR3 has 15 amino acids. V was cut by 2 bases and J by 0 bases, with 8 bases left in between. CDR3 nucleotides: TGTGCCAGCAGCTTATTTGTCAGCTCCTACAATGAGCAGTTCTTC. Translated: CASSLFVSSYNEQFF. The full variable domain, its missing parts supplied by reference TRBV7-2 and TRBJ2-1, is GAGVSQSPSNKVTEKGKDVELRCDPISGHTALYWYRQSLGQGLEFLIYFQGNSAPDKSGLPSDRFSAERTGGSVSTLTIQRTQQEDSAVYLCASSLFVSSYNEQFFGPGTRLTVL.

The CDR3 DNA sequence: TGCAGCGTTGAAGGCCTGTTACAGGGGGCTTCATACAATGAGCAGTTCTTC. This encodes CSVEGLLQGASYNEQFF. This sequence joins TRBV29-1 and TRBJ2-1; TRBD1 matches 9 bases. Germline V gene sequence: CDR1 SQVTM, CDR2 ANQGSEA. Losses at the gene ends were 1 base for V and 4 bases for J; bases not matched to a gene: 11. The CDR3 loop spans 17 amino acids.

The V and J genes are TRBV11-2 and TRBJ1-1; the match to TRBD1 covers 7 bases. V was clipped by 6 bases and J by 4 bases; unmatched bases: 8. This CDR3 contains 14 residues. CDR1 is SGHAT, CDR2 FQNNGV, per germline. CDR3 bases: TGTGCCAGCAGTTCGGACAGGAGGAGCACTGAAGCTTTCTTT. This codes for CASSSDRRSTEAFF.

This clonotype was seen ten or more times. The chain is built from TRBV10-3 and TRBJ2-2; D gene uncertain. V lost 5 bases and J lost 2, with 3 bases in between. The CDR3 covers 12 residues. Germline CDR1 ENHRY, CDR2 SYGVKD. The CDR3 nucleotides are TGTGCCATCAGTTATAACACCGGGGAGCTGTTTTTT. Protein sequence: CAISYNTGELFF.

The chain joins TRBV12-3 or TRBV12-4 to TRBJ2-7, with D maybe TRBD2 (6 bases). V shed 7 bases and J shed 5 bases, with 12 bases lying between them. The length of the CDR3 is 12 residues. For the CDR3, the DNA is TGTGCCAGCAAGGAGGGGTACGACGAGCAGTACTTC. Its translation is CASKEGYDEQYF.

This clonotype showed up just a few times. The genes are TRBV5-8 and TRBJ2-1, with a tentative D call TRBD2 (7 bases). Germline V gene sequence: CDR1 SGHTS, CDR2 YDEGEE. The CDR3 has 12 amino acids. V lost 4 bases to trimming and J lost 10 bases, with 12 bases between them. The CDR3 reads CASSQGRGEQFF. CDR3 nucleotide sequence: TGTGCCAGCAGCCAGGGGAGGGGGGAGCAGTTCTTC.

This clonotype has a count of ten or more. The rearrangement uses TRBV5-6 and TRBJ1-2; possibly TRBD1 for D (5 bases). Trimming removed 4 bases at V and 2 bases at J, with 12 bases between. The CDR3 runs 14 residues. The germline CDR1 and CDR2 sequences are SGHDT and YYEEEE. The CDR3 nucleotides are TGTGCCAGCAGCCCCATGGGGGGAAACTATGGCTACACCTTC. Translated, it gives CASSPMGGNYGYTF. Filled out from reference TRBV5-6 and TRBJ1-2, the complete variable domain reads DAGVTQSPTHLIKTRGQQVTLRCSPKSGHDTVSWYQQALGQGPQFIFQYYEEEERQRGNFPDRFSGHQFPNYSSELNVNALLLGDSALYLCASSPMGGNYGYTFGSGTRLTVV.

The rearrangement links TRBV18 to TRBJ2-7; 8 nucleotides align to TRBD1. CDR3 length: 14 amino acids. V lost 3 bases and J lost 11; bases outside the gene matches: 12. From germline, CDR1 is KGHSH and CDR2 LQKENI. CDR3 sequence reads: CASSPRQGPQEEYF. The DNA for the CDR3 is TGTGCCAGCTCACCCCGACAGGGGCCCCAGGAGGAGTACTTC. Variable domain in full (rest from reference TRBV18 and TRBJ2-7): NAGVMQNPRHLVRRRGQEARLRCSPMKGHSHVYWYRQLPEEGLKFMVYLQKENIIDESGMPKERFSAEFPKEGPSILRIQQVVRGDSAAYFCASSPRQGPQEEYFGPGTRLTVT.

This clonotype has more than one count but fewer than ten. This chain joins TRBV5-5 and TRBJ1-6; D is possibly TRBD1 (6 bases). The CDR3 covers 16 residues. Between the trimmed V and J ends, which lost 5 bases and 0 bases, there was a span of 12 bases. Germline CDR1 SGHKS, CDR2 YYEKEE (reference sequence). DNA of the CDR3: TGTGCCAGCAGTCTACAGGGAATCTCCTATAATTCACCCCTCCACTTT. Protein product: CASSLQGISYNSPLHF. Using reference TRBV5-5 and TRBJ1-6 for the parts outside the CDR3, the full variable domain is DAGVTQSPTHLIKTRGQQVTLRCSPISGHKSVSWYQQVLGQGPQFIFQYYEKEERGRGNFPDRFSARQFPNYSSELNVNALLLGDSALYLCASSLQGISYNSPLHFGNGTRLTVT.

The rearrangement links TRBV28 to TRBJ1-3; D not certain. The CDR3 contains 14 residues. Trimming stripped 5 bases from V and 3 bases from J, with 11 bases between. Germline lookup yields CDR1 MDHEN and CDR2 SYDVKM. CDR3 protein: CASSISRLGNTIYF. CDR3 sequence (DNA): TGTGCCAGCAGTATATCCAGGCTTGGAAACACCATATATTTT.

There are a few counts of this clonotype. The chain combines TRBV6-1 with TRBJ2-2; D is possibly TRBD1 (5 bases). This CDR3 has 13 amino acids. In germline, CDR1 is MNHNS, CDR2 SASEGT. Trimming pared 6 bases from V and 2 bases from J, leaving 7 bases between. The CDR3 DNA is TGTGCCAGCAGGGACATCAACACCGGGGAGCTGTTTTTT. Its translation is CASRDINTGELFF.

This clonotype was observed a handful of times. The rearrangement joins TRBV4-2 to TRBJ2-7; 7 bases are shared with TRBD2. J was trimmed by 2 bases and V by 4 bases; bases with no gene match: 14. The germline CDR1 and CDR2 sequences are LGHNA and YNFKEQ. The CDR3 is 17 residues long. In DNA form, the CDR3 reads TGTGCCAGCAGCCCTCGGTATTCCGGGGGGACCACCTACGAGCAGTACTTC. Encoded protein: CASSPRYSGGTTYEQYF.

The chain recombines TRBV30 with TRBJ2-1, with 9 bases identical to TRBD2. Germline V CDR1 and CDR2: GTSNPN, SVGIG (reference sequence). Trimming cost V 3 bases and J 8 bases; bases outside gene matches: 8. This CDR3 has 14 residues. The CDR3 DNA follows: TGTGCCTGGAGCTCGGTAGCGGGAGTATATGAGCAGTTCTTC. Encoded protein: CAWSSVAGVYEQFF. The full variable domain, completed using reference TRBV30 and TRBJ2-1, is SQTIHQWPATLVQPVGSPLSLECTVEGTSNPNLYWYRQAAGRGLQLLFYSVGIGQISSEVPQNLSASRPQDRQFILSSKKLLLSDSGFYLCAWSSVAGVYEQFFGPGTRLTVL.

This clonotype has at least ten counts. This chain links TRBV7-9 with TRBJ2-7; 7 positions agree with TRBD1. V lost 4 bases, J lost 1 base, and 7 bases stayed unmatched. Germline V gene lookup returns CDR1 SEHNR and CDR2 FQNEAQ (reference sequence). This CDR3 spans 15 amino acids. CDR3 sequence reads: CASSYGTVLSYEQYF. The CDR3 DNA reads as TGTGCCAGCAGCTACGGGACAGTCTTATCCTACGAGCAGTACTTC.

This clonotype has only a few counts. V and J are TRBV4-1 and TRBJ1-5; TRBD1 agrees at 7 bases. Germline V gene data show CDR1 as MGHRA and CDR2 as YSYEKL. Germline trimming cut 1 base from V and 0 bases from J; bases unmatched to any gene: 3. The CDR3 is 16 residues long. Written as DNA, the CDR3 is TGCGCCAGCAGCCAAGCAGGGGGGAATAGCAATCAGCCCCAGCATTTT. Translated: CASSQAGGNSNQPQHF.

At least ten counts were recorded for this clonotype. The chain has TRBV25-1 and TRBJ1-2; TRBD1 is a possible D gene (5 bases). The V gene's germline CDR1 is MGHDK and CDR2 SYGVNS. V was cut by 3 bases and J by 2 bases, with 10 bases left in between. The CDR3 is 14 residues long. CDR3 nucleotide sequence: TGTGCCAGCAGTGATGGCGGGGGAAACTATGGCTACACCTTC. Residues: CASSDGGGNYGYTF.

This clonotype was detected only a few times. The chain is built from TRBV12-3 or TRBV12-4 and TRBJ1-1, with 9 nucleotides matching TRBD1. Trimming took 7 bases from V and 4 from J; bases not matched to a gene: 7. This CDR3 region has 14 residues. This CDR3 is CASTRGQGGTEAFF. The DNA for the CDR3 is TGTGCCAGCACCAGGGGACAGGGAGGCACTGAAGCTTTCTTT.